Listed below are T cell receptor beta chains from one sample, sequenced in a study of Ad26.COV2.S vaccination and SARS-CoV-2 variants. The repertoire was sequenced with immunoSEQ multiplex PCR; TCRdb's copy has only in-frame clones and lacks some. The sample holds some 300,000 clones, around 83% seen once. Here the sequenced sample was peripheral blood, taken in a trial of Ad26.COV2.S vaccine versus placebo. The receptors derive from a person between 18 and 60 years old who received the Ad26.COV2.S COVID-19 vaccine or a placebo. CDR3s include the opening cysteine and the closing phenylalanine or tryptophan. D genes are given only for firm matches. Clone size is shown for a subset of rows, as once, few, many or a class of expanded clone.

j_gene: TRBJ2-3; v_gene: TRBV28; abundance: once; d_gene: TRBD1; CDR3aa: CASSLWDRGRDTQYF; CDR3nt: TGTGCCAGCAGTTTATGGGACAGGGGACGGGATACGCAGTATTTT
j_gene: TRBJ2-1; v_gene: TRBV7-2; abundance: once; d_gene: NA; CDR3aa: CASSLVSSSYNEQFF; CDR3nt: TGTGCCAGCAGCTTAGTGAGTAGCTCCTACAATGAGCAGTTCTTC
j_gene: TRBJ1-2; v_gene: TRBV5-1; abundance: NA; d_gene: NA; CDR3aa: CASSDRTTAAGYTF; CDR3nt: TGCGCCAGCAGCGATAGGACAACAGCTGCAGGCTACACCTTC
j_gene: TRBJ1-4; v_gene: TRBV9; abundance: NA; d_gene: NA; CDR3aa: CASSTAAGTPGGTNEKLFF; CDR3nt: TGTGCCAGCAGCACCGCAGCGGGGACCCCGGGGGGTACTAATGAAAAACTGTTTTTT
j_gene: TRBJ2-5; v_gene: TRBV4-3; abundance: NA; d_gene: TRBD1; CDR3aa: CASSQGQGAETQYF; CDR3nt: TGCGCCAGCAGCCAAGGACAGGGGGCAGAGACCCAGTACTTC
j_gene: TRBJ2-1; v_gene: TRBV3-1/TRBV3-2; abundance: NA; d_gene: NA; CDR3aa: CASSQIRGSYNEQFF; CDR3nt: TGTGCCAGCAGCCAAATTCGGGGATCCTACAATGAGCAGTTCTTC
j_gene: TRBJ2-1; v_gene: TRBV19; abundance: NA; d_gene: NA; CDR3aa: CATSTWYEQFF; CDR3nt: TGTGCCACCTCCACTTGGTATGAGCAGTTCTTC
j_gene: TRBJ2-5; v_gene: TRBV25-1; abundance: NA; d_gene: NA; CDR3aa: CASSDPLSGNGQETQYF; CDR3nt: TGTGCCAGCAGTGACCCATTGAGTGGGAACGGACAAGAGACCCAGTACTTC
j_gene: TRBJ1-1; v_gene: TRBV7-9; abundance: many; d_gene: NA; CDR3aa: CASSLEGMAEAFF; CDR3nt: TGTGCCAGCAGCTTAGAGGGGATGGCTGAAGCTTTCTTT
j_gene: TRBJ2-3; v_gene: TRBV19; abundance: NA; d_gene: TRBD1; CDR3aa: CASSVRDRVGDTQYF; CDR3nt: TGTGCCAGCTCCGTCCGGGACAGGGTAGGAGATACGCAGTATTTT
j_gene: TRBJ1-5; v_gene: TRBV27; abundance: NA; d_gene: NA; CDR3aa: CASSLYSYSNQPQHF; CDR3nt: TGTGCCAGCAGTTTATACAGTTATAGCAATCAGCCCCAGCATTTT
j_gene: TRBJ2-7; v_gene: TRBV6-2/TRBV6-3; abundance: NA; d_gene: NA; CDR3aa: CASSYSGNREQYF; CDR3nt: TGTGCCAGCAGTTACTCAGGGAACCGGGAGCAGTACTTC
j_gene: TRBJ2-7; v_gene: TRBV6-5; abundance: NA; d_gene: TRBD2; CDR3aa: CASSYSGLGYYEQYF; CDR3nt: TGTGCCAGCAGTTACTCCGGACTAGGATACTACGAGCAGTACTTC
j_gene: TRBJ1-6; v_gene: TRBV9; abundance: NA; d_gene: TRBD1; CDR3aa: CASSTRTGGGSPLHF; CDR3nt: TGTGCCAGCAGCACCCGGACAGGGGGCGGATCACCCCTCCACTTT
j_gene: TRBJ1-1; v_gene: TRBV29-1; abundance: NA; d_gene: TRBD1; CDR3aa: CSVESPQGAPTEAFF; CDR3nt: TGCAGCGTTGAAAGTCCGCAGGGGGCGCCGACTGAAGCTTTCTTT
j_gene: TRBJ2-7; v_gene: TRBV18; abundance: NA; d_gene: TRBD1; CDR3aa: CASSPSRQGANGEQYF; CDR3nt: TGTGCCAGCTCACCATCACGGCAGGGGGCTAATGGGGAGCAGTACTTC
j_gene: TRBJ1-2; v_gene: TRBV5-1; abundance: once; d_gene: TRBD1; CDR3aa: CASSSRPGQGAGYTF; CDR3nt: TGCGCCAGCAGCTCGAGGCCGGGACAGGGAGCTGGCTACACCTTC
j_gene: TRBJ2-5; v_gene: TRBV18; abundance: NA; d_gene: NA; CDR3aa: CASSPKTGSSETQYF; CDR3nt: TGTGCCAGCTCACCCAAAACAGGGAGTTCAGAGACCCAGTACTTC
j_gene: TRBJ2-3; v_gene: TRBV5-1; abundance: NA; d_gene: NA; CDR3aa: CASSETNIADTQYF; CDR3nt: TGCGCCAGCAGCGAGACTAACATCGCAGATACGCAGTATTTT
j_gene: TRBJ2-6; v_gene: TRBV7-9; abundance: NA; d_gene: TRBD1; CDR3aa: CASRPGQGSTGANVLTF; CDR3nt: TGTGCCAGCAGACCCGGACAGGGGAGTACTGGGGCCAACGTCCTGACTTTC
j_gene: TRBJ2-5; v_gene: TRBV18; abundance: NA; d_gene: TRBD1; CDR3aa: CASSLDRGMETQYF; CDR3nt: TGTGCCAGCTCCCTGGACAGGGGAATGGAGACCCAGTACTTC
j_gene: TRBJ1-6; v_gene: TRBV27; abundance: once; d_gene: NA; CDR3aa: CASSTLTSSYNSPLHF; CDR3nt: TGTGCCAGCAGTACCCTGACAAGCTCCTATAATTCACCCCTCCACTTT
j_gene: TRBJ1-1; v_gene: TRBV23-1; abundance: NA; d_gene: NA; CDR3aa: CASSRGISAEAFF; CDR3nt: TGCGCCAGCAGTCGGGGAATTAGCGCTGAAGCTTTCTTT
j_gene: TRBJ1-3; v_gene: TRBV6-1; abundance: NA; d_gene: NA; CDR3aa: CASSEEPRGNTIYF; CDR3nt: TGTGCCAGCAGTGAAGAGCCCCGAGGCAACACCATATATTTT
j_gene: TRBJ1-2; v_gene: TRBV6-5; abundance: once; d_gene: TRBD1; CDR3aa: CASRKTGVDGYTF; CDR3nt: TGTGCCAGCAGGAAGACAGGGGTCGATGGCTACACCTTC
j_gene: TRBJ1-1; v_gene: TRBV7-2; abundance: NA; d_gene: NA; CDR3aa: CASSYPLIARPNTEAFF; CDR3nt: TGTGCCAGCAGTTATCCCCTAATAGCTAGGCCGAACACTGAAGCTTTCTTT
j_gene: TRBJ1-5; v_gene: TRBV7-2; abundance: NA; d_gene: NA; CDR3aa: CASSNSRNQPQHF; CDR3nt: TGTGCCAGCAGCAATAGTAGGAATCAGCCCCAGCATTTT
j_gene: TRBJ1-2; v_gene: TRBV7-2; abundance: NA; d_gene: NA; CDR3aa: CASTRGGSGNYGYTF; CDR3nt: TGTGCCAGCACCCGGGGGGGGAGTGGTAACTATGGCTACACCTTC
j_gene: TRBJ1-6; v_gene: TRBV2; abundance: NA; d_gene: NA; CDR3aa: CASSANGGGNSPLHF; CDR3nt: TGTGCCAGCAGCGCCAATGGGGGTGGCAATTCACCCCTCCACTTT
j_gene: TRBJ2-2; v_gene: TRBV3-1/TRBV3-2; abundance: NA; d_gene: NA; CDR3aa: CASRGDGELFF; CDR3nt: TGTGCCAGCAGGGGGGACGGGGAGCTGTTTTTT
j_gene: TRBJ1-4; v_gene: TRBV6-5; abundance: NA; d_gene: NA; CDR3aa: CASRRAINEKLFF; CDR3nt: TGTGCCAGCAGGAGGGCCATTAATGAAAAACTGTTTTTT
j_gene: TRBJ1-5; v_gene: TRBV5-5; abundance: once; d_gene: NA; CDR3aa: CASSLGQNSNQPQHF; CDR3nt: TGTGCCAGCAGCTTGGGGCAGAATAGCAATCAGCCCCAGCATTTT
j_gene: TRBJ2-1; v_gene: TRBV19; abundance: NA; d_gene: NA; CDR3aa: CASSIAWGNNEQFF; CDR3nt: TGTGCCAGTAGTATAGCGTGGGGTAACAATGAGCAGTTCTTC
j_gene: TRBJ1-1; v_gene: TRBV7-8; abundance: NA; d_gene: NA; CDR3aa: CASSYPPRGVATEAFF; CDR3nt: TGTGCCAGCAGCTACCCCCCCCGGGGAGTGGCCACTGAAGCTTTCTTT
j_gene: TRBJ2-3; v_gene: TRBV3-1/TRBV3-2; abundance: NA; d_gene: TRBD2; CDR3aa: CASSQGFPGLASADTQYF; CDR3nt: TGTGCCAGCAGCCAAGGATTTCCGGGACTAGCGTCAGCAGATACGCAGTATTTT
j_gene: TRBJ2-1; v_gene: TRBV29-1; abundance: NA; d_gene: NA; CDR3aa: CSVDGGRGADEQFF; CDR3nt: TGCAGCGTTGATGGGGGACGGGGGGCTGATGAGCAGTTCTTC
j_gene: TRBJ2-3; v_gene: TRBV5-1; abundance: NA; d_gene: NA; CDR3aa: CASTPATSTDTQYF; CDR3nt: TGCGCCAGCACTCCGGCGACTAGCACAGATACGCAGTATTTT
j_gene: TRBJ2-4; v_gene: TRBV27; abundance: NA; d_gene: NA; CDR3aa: CASSPSGVAAKNIQYF; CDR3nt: TGTGCCAGCAGCCCCTCGGGGGTTGCGGCCAAAAACATTCAGTACTTC
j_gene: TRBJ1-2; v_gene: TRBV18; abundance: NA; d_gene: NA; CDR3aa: CASSEGEGYTF; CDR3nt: TGTGCCAGCTCCGAGGGAGAAGGCTACACCTTC
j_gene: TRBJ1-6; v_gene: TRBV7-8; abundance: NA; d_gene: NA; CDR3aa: CASSLEVGAGNSPLHF; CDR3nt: TGTGCCAGCAGCTTAGAAGTAGGGGCGGGGAATTCACCCCTCCACTTT
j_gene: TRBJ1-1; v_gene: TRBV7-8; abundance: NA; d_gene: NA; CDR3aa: CASSSDQGNTEAFF; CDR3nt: TGTGCCAGCAGCTCAGATCAGGGTAACACTGAAGCTTTCTTT
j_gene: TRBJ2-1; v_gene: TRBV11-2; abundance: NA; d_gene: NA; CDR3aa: CASSVEGSQNNEQFF; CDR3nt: TGTGCCAGCAGCGTAGAAGGGTCTCAGAACAATGAGCAGTTCTTC
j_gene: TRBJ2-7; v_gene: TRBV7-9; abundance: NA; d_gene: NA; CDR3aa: CASSRTSRGRDEQYF; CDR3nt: TGTGCCAGCAGCCGAACCTCACGAGGGCGGGACGAGCAGTACTTC
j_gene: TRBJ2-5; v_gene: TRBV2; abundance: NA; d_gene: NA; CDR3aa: CASKSDMQETQYF; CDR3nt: TGTGCCAGCAAAAGCGACATGCAAGAGACCCAGTACTTC
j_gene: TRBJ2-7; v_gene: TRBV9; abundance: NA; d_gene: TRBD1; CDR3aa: CASSVGTRQGAVYEQYF; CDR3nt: TGTGCCAGCAGCGTAGGGACGCGACAGGGGGCGGTCTACGAGCAGTACTTC
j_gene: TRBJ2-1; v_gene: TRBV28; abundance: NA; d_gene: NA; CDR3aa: CASIEGGAASSYNEQFF; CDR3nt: TGTGCCAGCATCGAGGGGGGGGCAGCGAGCTCCTACAATGAGCAGTTCTTC
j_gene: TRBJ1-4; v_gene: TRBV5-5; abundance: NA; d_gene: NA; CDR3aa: CASSPSLWGGATNEKLFF; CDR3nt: TGTGCCAGCAGCCCGTCCCTTTGGGGTGGAGCAACTAATGAAAAACTGTTTTTT
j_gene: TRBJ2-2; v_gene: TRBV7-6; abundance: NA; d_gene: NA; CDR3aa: CASSLAGTLTGELFF; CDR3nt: TGTGCCAGCAGCTTAGCGGGGACATTGACCGGGGAGCTGTTTTTT
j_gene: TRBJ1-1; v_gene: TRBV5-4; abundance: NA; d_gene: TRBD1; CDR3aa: CASNLDRATEAFF; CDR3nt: TGTGCCAGCAACTTAGACAGGGCCACTGAAGCTTTCTTT